Described below is a single TCR beta chain sequence and its context. TCRdb's copy holds only in-frame clones and misses some; the assay was immunoSEQ multiplex PCR. The sample records about 120,000 clones, 88% being singletons. The data were taken from a study of control samples from healthy donors and cancer patients. The germline V gene has CDR1 KGHSH and CDR2 LQKENI. V shed 4 bases, J shed 3 bases, and the junction held 3 bases outside the gene matches. The CDR3 is 14 residues long. This sequence joins TRBV18 and TRBJ1-5, with 7 nucleotides matching TRBD1. The sequence was collected from a woman in her 70s in good health. The specimen was blood. CDR3 sequence (DNA): TGTGCCAGCTCACGGGACAGCAACAATCAGCCCCAGCATTTT. This codes for CASSRDSNNQPQHF.